The T cell receptor beta chain described here comes from a study of cytomegalovirus exposure and HLA in healthy donors. Amplification used 60 Vbeta primers and 13 Jbeta primers. Generated by immunoSEQ multiplex PCR, the TCRdb table keeps only in-frame clones and is missing some. The table records about 160,000 clones, over 70% of them present only once. V lost 2 bases and J 7 bases, leaving 13 bases between the germline ends. The CDR3 loop spans 14 amino acids. Germline assignment: CDR1 SGDLS and CDR2 YYNGEE. The TCR originated in a woman aged 40 to 50 in good health and CMV-seropositive. The sample taken for sequencing was PBMCs. The chain combines TRBV9 with TRBJ2-1, with D maybe TRBD1 (6 bases). CDR3 bases: TGTGCCAGCAGCGTCCCGGGACAAGGGAATGAGCAGTTCTTC. Its protein product is CASSVPGQGNEQFF.